This is a list of T cell receptor beta chains from one sample in a study of T cell responses to AZD1222 COVID-19 vaccine. TCRdb's table, derived via immunoSEQ multiplex PCR, lists solely in-frame clones and lacks some. This sample carries about 200,000 clones, about 94% of them seen once, and the ten largest clones take more than 0.8%. The sample in question was peripheral blood, obtained 28 days after the second AZD1222 dose. Receptors were obtained from an adult who received the AZD1222 COVID-19 vaccine. The CDR3 runs from the conserved cysteine through the conserved F or W. The D gene is left open where the match is weak. The size entry is marked missing in some rows and otherwise reads once, few, many or a size class.

CDR3aa | CDR3nt | abundance | v_gene | d_gene | j_gene
CASSQGTGLNEQYF | TGTGCCAGCAGCCAAGGAACCGGCTTGAACGAGCAGTACTTC | once | TRBV3-1/TRBV3-2 | NA | TRBJ2-7
CASSQGDNGYGYTF | TGCGCCAGCAGCCAAGGGGACAATGGCTATGGCTACACCTTC | NA | TRBV4-1 | NA | TRBJ1-2
CASSLGGSYGYTF | TGTGCCAGCAGCTTAGGGGGGTCCTATGGCTACACCTTC | NA | TRBV7-8 | NA | TRBJ1-2
CASSLDGQLLYEQYF | TGCGCCAGCAGCTTGGACGGACAGTTACTCTACGAGCAGTACTTC | once | TRBV5-1 | NA | TRBJ2-7
CASSLSAVNRNTEAFF | TGCGCCAGCAGCTTGTCGGCGGTGAACAGGAACACTGAAGCTTTCTTT | few | TRBV5-1 | NA | TRBJ1-1
CASSIRTGPSTDTQYF | TGTGCCAGTAGTATCAGGACAGGGCCCAGCACAGATACGCAGTATTTT | once | TRBV19 | TRBD1 | TRBJ2-3
CASETVGEQFF | TGTGCCAGCGAGACAGTTGGTGAGCAGTTCTTC | NA | TRBV28 | NA | TRBJ2-1
CASRRGGGPQHF | TGTGCCAGCAGACGGGGGGGAGGGCCCCAGCATTTT | NA | TRBV12-3/TRBV12-4 | NA | TRBJ1-5
CASSLGGGATDTQYF | TGTGCCAGCAGCTTAGGCGGGGGGGCCACAGATACGCAGTATTTT | NA | TRBV7-3 | TRBD2 | TRBJ2-3
CASSYGIAGGNEQFF | TGTGCCAGCAGTTATGGAATAGCGGGGGGGAATGAGCAGTTCTTC | once | TRBV6-2/TRBV6-3 | TRBD2 | TRBJ2-1
CASSKFSGTADGTQYF | TGCGCCAGCAGCAAGTTTTCCGGGACAGCCGACGGGACCCAGTACTTC | NA | TRBV5-1 | TRBD1 | TRBJ2-5
CASSSGGVSDTQYF | TGTGCCAGCAGCTCTGGAGGTGTTTCAGATACGCAGTATTTT | once | TRBV5-5 | NA | TRBJ2-3
CASSESGGREKLFF | TGTGCCAGCAGTGAAAGCGGGGGGCGGGAAAAACTGTTTTTT | NA | TRBV6-1 | NA | TRBJ1-4
CSASHVNSGNTIYF | TGCAGTGCTAGTCATGTGAACTCTGGAAACACCATATATTTT | NA | TRBV20-1 | NA | TRBJ1-3
CASSSSGGRSTNEKLFF | TGTGCCAGCAGCTCATCGGGTGGGAGGTCAACTAATGAAAAACTGTTTTTT | NA | TRBV9 | NA | TRBJ1-4
CASSDPGQGGGYTF | TGTGCCAGCAGCGACCCTGGACAGGGAGGTGGCTACACCTTC | NA | TRBV6-2/TRBV6-3 | TRBD1 | TRBJ1-2
CSASQGFYNEQFF | TGCAGCGCATCACAGGGATTCTACAATGAGCAGTTCTTC | NA | TRBV29-1 | NA | TRBJ2-1
CASSSDRDNEQFF | TGTGCCAGCAGCTCCGACAGGGACAATGAGCAGTTCTTC | NA | TRBV7-2 | TRBD1 | TRBJ2-1
CASSQEVRNSPLHF | TGCGCCAGCAGCCAAGAAGTAAGGAATTCACCCCTCCACTTT | NA | TRBV4-1 | NA | TRBJ1-6
CASSLGGTPEVEAFF | TGCGCCAGCAGCTTGGGTGGGACCCCCGAAGTTGAAGCTTTCTTT | NA | TRBV5-1 | NA | TRBJ1-1
CAISASGGNRGYTF | TGTGCCATCAGTGCATCGGGGGGTAACAGAGGCTACACCTTC | NA | TRBV10-3 | NA | TRBJ1-2
CAGRGGSGNTIYF | TGTGCAGGAAGAGGGGGATCTGGAAACACCATATATTTT | NA | TRBV6-5 | NA | TRBJ1-3
CASSLYGADTQYF | TGTGCCAGCAGCTTATACGGGGCAGATACGCAGTATTTT | NA | TRBV7-3 | NA | TRBJ2-3
CASSVRYSSDHEQYF | TGTGCCAGCAGCGTTAGATATTCTAGCGACCACGAGCAGTACTTC | NA | TRBV11-2 | NA | TRBJ2-7
CASSRDLYQETQYF | TGTGCCAGCAGCAGGGATTTGTACCAAGAGACCCAGTACTTC | NA | TRBV9 | NA | TRBJ2-5
CAWSVLPESSYEQYF | TGTGCCTGGAGTGTACTGCCAGAGAGCTCCTACGAGCAGTACTTC | NA | TRBV30 | NA | TRBJ2-7
CASSLNGGRQPQHF | TGTGCCAGCAGTTTAAACGGGGGGCGTCAGCCCCAGCATTTT | once | TRBV28 | NA | TRBJ1-5
CAWSPRAGQPQHF | TGTGCCTGGAGTCCTCGGGCCGGTCAGCCCCAGCATTTT | NA | TRBV30 | NA | TRBJ1-5
CASSSRQGERSRNYGYTF | TGTGCCAGCAGCTCCAGACAGGGGGAACGTTCGAGGAACTATGGCTACACCTTC | NA | TRBV5-4 | TRBD1 | TRBJ1-2
CASSPTGQQSTDTQYF | TGTGCCAGCAGCCCCACCGGGCAGCAATCCACAGATACGCAGTATTTT | NA | TRBV9 | NA | TRBJ2-3
CASSRQGLSQYF | TGTGCCAGCAGCAGACAGGGTTTAAGTCAGTACTTC | NA | TRBV28 | TRBD1 | TRBJ2-4
CASSLEEGSTEAFF | TGCGCCAGCAGCTTGGAGGAGGGGAGCACTGAAGCTTTCTTT | NA | TRBV5-1 | NA | TRBJ1-1
CASSPPKSSGTYEQYF | TGTGCCAGCTCACCACCGAAATCCTCCGGGACCTACGAGCAGTACTTC | once | TRBV18 | NA | TRBJ2-7
CAWGRDGSSGNTIYF | TGTGCCTGGGGGCGCGACGGCAGCTCTGGAAACACCATATATTTT | NA | TRBV30 | NA | TRBJ1-3
CASGKPDNEQFF | TGTGCCAGCGGCAAGCCGGACAATGAGCAGTTCTTC | NA | TRBV9 | NA | TRBJ2-1
CASSQPAGTEQYF | TGTGCCAGCAGCCAGCCGGCGGGGACCGAGCAGTACTTC | NA | TRBV3-1/TRBV3-2 | NA | TRBJ2-7
CASSLAKKRYLYSNQPQHF | TGTGCCAGCAGCTTAGCCAAAAAAAGATATCTCTATAGCAATCAGCCCCAGCATTTT | NA | TRBV7-6 | NA | TRBJ1-5
CASSLAGSYTGELFF | TGTGCCAGCAGCTTGGCCGGGTCCTACACCGGGGAGCTGTTTTTT | once | TRBV5-4 | NA | TRBJ2-2
CATSTGLAINNEQFF | TGTGCCACCTCGACGGGACTAGCGATAAACAATGAGCAGTTCTTC | NA | TRBV6-5 | TRBD2 | TRBJ2-1
CASSYRGGVQETQYF | TGTGCCAGCAGCTACCGCGGGGGGGTACAAGAGACCCAGTACTTC | NA | TRBV7-8 | TRBD2 | TRBJ2-5
CASSLVGGAGNSPLHF | TGTGCCAGCAGCTTAGTCGGGGGGGCGGGGAACTCACCCCTCCACTTT | NA | TRBV7-2 | NA | TRBJ1-6
CASSPSRGQGLYNSPLHF | TGTGCCAGCAGCCCTTCTCGGGGACAGGGCCTGTATAATTCACCCCTCCACTTT | once | TRBV7-9 | TRBD1 | TRBJ1-6
CASSIGGGTGANVLTF | TGTGCCAGTAGTATAGGAGGGGGTACTGGGGCCAACGTCCTGACTTTC | NA | TRBV19 | NA | TRBJ2-6
CASSPDRNYGYTF | TGTGCCAGCTCACCAGACCGAAACTATGGCTACACCTTC | NA | TRBV18 | NA | TRBJ1-2
CASRATDFRGGYTF | TGTGCCAGCAGGGCGACAGACTTTCGGGGAGGCTACACCTTC | NA | TRBV2 | NA | TRBJ1-2
CASMKGGSGNTIYF | TGCGCCAGCATGAAGGGCGGTTCTGGAAACACCATATATTTT | NA | TRBV5-1 | NA | TRBJ1-3
CASSPPYDGAHYEQYF | TGTGCCAGCTCACCACCCTATGACGGAGCCCACTACGAGCAGTACTTC | NA | TRBV18 | NA | TRBJ2-7
CASSVDRGTGGMSTEAFF | TGTGCCAGCAGCGTAGATAGGGGGACAGGGGGAATGTCCACTGAAGCTTTCTTT | NA | TRBV9 | TRBD1 | TRBJ1-1
CASSANPGGNTIYF | TGTGCCAGCAGCGCTAACCCCGGGGGAAACACCATATATTTT | NA | TRBV7-3 | NA | TRBJ1-3
CASSQIWTGAFF | TGTGCCAGCAGCCAGATTTGGACTGGTGCTTTCTTT | NA | TRBV14 | NA | TRBJ1-1
CASVQGAGTEAFF | TGTGCCAGTGTACAGGGGGCGGGCACTGAAGCTTTCTTT | NA | TRBV6-5 | TRBD1 | TRBJ1-1
CASSEAGGKGNEKLFF | TGCGCCAGCAGCGAGGCAGGGGGCAAGGGTAATGAAAAACTGTTTTTT | NA | TRBV5-1 | TRBD1 | TRBJ1-4
CASRAWGSTTDTQYF | TGTGCCAGCAGAGCTTGGGGCTCAACCACAGATACGCAGTATTTT | NA | TRBV2 | NA | TRBJ2-3
CSVERGFNYGYTF | TGCAGCGTTGAACGGGGATTCAACTATGGCTACACCTTC | NA | TRBV29-1 | NA | TRBJ1-2